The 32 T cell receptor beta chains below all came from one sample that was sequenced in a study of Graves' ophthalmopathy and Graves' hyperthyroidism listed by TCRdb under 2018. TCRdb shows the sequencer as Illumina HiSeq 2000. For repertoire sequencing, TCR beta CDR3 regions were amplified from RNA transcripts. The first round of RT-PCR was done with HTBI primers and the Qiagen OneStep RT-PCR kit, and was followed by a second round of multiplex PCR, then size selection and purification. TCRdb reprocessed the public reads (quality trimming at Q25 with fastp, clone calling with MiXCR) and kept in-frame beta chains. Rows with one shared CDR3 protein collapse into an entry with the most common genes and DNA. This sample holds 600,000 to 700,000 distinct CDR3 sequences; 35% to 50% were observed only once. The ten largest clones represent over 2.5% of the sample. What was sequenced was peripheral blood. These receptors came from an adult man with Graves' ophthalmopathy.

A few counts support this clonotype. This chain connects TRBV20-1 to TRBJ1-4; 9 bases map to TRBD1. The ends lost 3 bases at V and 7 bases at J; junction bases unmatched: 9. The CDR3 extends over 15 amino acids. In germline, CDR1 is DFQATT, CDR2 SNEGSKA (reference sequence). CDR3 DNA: TGCAGTGCTAGTGACCGGGACAGGGTTTTTGAAAAACTGTTTTTT. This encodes CSASDRDRVFEKLFF.

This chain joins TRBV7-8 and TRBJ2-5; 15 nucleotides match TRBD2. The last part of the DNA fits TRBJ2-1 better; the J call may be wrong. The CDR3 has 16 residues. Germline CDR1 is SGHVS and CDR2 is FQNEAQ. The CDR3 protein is CASSSGTSGRLGEQFF. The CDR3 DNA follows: TGTGCCAGCAGCAGCGGGACTAGCGGGAGGTTAGGTGAGCAGTTCTTC.

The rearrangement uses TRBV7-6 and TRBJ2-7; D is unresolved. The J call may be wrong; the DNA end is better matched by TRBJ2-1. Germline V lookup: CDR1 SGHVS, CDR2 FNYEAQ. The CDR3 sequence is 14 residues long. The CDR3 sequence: CASSLASGGHEQFF. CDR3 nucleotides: TGTGCCAGCAGCTTAGCTTCAGGCGGCCATGAGCAGTTCTTC.

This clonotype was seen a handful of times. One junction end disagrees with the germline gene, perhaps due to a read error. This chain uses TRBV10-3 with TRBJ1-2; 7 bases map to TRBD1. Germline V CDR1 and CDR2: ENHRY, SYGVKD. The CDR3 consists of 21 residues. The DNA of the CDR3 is TGTGCCAGCAGTGACCCATCGTTTGCCATTCCACGGGACAGCGTTAACTATGGCTACACCTTC. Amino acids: CASSDPSFAIPRDSVNYGYTF.

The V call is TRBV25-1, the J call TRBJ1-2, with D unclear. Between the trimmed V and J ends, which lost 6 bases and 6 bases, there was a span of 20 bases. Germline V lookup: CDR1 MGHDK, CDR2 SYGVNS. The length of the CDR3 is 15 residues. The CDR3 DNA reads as TGTGCCAGCAGCCAAGAAGGGTCTGGGCCTCATGGCTACACCTTC. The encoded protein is CASSQEGSGPHGYTF.

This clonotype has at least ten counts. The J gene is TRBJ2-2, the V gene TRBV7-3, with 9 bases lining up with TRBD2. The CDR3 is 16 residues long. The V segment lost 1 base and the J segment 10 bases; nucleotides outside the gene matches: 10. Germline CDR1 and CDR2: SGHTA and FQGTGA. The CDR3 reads CASSLMVAGAAEELFF. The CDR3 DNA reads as TGTGCCAGCAGCTTAATGGTAGCGGGAGCCGCAGAGGAGCTGTTTTTT. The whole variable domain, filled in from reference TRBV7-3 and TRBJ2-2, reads GAGVSQTPSNKVTEKGKYVELRCDPISGHTALYWYRQSLGQGPEFLIYFQGTGAADDSGLPNDRFFAVRPEGSVSTLKIQRTERGDSAVYLCASSLMVAGAAEELFFGEGSRLTVL.

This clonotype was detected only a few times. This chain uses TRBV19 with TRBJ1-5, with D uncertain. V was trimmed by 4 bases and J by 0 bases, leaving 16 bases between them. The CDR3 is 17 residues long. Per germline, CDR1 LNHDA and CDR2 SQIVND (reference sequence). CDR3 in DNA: TGTGCCAGTAGTAACCCCAGAGAAGGGTATAGCAATCAGCCCCAGCATTTT. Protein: CASSNPREGYSNQPQHF.

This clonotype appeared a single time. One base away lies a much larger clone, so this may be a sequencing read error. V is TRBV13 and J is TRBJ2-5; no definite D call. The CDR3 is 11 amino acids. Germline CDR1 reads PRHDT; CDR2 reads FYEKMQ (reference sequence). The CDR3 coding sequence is TGTGACAGCAGCCTCCAAGGGACCCAGTACTTC. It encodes CDSSLQGTQYF.

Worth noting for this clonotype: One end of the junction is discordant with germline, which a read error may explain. CDR3 region: CASSLGSPNEELFF. CDR3 coding DNA: TGTGCCAGCAGCTTGGGTTCACCTAATGAAGAACTGTTTTTT. The chain combines TRBV7-2 with TRBJ1-4; no clear D gene. There are 14 residues in the CDR3. Germline lookup yields CDR1 SGHTA and CDR2 FQGNSA.

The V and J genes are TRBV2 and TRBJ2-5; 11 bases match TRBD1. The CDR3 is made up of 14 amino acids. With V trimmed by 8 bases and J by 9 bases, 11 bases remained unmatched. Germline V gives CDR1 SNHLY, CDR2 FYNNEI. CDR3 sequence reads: CASQKGTGGQPQYF. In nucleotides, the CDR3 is TGTGCCAGCCAGAAAGGGACAGGGGGTCAGCCCCAGTACTTC.

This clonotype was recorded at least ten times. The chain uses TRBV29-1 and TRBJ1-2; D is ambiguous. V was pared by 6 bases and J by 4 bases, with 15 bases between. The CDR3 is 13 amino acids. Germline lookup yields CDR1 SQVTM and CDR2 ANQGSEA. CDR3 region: CSVARRGSYGYTF. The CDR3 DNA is TGCAGCGTGGCCCGAAGAGGGTCCTATGGCTACACCTTC.

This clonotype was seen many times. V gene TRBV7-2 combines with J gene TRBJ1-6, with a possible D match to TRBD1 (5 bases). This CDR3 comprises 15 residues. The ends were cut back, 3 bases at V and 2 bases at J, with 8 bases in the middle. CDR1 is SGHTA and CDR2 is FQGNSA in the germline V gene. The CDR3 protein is CASSFGGTYNSPLHF. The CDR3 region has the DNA TGTGCCAGCAGCTTTGGGGGAACCTATAATTCACCCCTCCACTTT.

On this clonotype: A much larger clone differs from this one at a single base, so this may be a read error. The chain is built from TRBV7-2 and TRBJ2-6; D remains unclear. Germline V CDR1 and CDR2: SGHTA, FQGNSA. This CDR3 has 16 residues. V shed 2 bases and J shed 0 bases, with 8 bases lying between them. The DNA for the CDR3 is TGTGCCAGCAGCTTACTGGGTTACTCTGGGGCCAACGTCCTGACTTTC. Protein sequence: CASSLLGYSGANVLTF.

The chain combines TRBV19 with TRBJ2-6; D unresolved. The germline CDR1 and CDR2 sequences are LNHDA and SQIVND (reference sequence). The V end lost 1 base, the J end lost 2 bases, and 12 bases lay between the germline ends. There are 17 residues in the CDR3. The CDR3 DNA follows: TGTGCCAGTAGTATAGTCGGCCAGACTGCTGGGGCCAACGTCCTGACTTTC. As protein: CASSIVGQTAGANVLTF.

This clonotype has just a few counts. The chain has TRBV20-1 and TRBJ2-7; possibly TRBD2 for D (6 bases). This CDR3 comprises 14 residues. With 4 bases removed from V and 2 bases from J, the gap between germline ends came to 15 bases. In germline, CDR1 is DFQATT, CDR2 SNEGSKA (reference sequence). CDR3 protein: CSATRGTSTYEQYF. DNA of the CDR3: TGCAGTGCTACCCGCGGGACTTCCACCTACGAGCAGTACTTC.

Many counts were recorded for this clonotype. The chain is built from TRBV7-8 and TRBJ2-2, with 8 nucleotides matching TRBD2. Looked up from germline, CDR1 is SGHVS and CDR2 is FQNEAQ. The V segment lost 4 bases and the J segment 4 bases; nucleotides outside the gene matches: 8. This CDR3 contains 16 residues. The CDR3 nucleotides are TGTGCCAGCAGCTCCGGGACTAGTGGTATCACCGGGGAGCTGTTTTTT. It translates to CASSSGTSGITGELFF.

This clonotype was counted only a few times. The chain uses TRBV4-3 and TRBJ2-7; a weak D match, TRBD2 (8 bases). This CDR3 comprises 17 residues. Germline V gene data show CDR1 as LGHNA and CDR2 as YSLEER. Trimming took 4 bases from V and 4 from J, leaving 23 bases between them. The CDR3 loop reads CASSRDRAGGGGYEQYF. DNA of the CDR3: TGCGCCAGCAGCCGCGACAGGGCTGGTGGCGGGGGGTACGAGCAGTACTTC.

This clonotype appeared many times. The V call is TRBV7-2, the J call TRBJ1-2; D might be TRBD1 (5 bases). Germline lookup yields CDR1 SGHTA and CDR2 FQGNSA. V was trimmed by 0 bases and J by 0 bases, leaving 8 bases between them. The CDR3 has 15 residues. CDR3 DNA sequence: TGTGCCAGCAGCTTAGCGACAGATGCTAACTATGGCTACACCTTC. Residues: CASSLATDANYGYTF.

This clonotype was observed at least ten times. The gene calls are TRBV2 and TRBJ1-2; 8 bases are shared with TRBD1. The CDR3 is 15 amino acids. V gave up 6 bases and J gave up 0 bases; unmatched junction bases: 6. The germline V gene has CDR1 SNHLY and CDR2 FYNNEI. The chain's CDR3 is CASRDSTGANYGYTF. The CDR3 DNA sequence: TGTGCCAGCAGGGACTCGACAGGGGCTAACTATGGCTACACCTTC.

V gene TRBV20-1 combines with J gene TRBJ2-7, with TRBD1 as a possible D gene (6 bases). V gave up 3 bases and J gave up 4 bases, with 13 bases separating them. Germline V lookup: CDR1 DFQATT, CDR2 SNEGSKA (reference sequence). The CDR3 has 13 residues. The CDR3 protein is CSARASGVYEQYF. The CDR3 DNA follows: TGCAGTGCTAGGGCCTCAGGGGTTTACGAGCAGTACTTC.

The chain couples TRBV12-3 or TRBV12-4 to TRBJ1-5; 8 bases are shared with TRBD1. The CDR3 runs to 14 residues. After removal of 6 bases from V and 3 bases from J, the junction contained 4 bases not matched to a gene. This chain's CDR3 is CASRGDRYNQPQHF. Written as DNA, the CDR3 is TGTGCCAGCAGAGGGGACAGGTACAATCAGCCCCAGCATTTT.

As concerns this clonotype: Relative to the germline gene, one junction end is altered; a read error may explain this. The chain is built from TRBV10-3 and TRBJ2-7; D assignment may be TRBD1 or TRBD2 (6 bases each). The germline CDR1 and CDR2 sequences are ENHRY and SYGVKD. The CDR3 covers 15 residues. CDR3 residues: CASSEAVGGGHEQYF. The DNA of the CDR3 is TGTGCCAGCAGTGAAGCGGTAGGGGGAGGCCACGAGCAGTACTTC.

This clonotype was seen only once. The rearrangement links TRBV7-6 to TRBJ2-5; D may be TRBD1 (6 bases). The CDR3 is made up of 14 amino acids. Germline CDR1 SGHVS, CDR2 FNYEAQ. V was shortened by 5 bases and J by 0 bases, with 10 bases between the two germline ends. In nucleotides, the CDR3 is TGTGCCAGCAGCAATGGACAGTACCAAGAGACCCAGTACTTC. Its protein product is CASSNGQYQETQYF.

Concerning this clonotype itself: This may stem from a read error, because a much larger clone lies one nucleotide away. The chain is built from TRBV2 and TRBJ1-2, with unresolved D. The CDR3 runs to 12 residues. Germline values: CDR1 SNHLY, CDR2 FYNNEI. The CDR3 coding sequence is TGTGCCAGCAGCTGGCTTGATAATGGCTGCACCTTC. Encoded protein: CASSWLDNGCTF. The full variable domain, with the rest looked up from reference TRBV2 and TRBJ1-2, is EPEVTQTPSHQVTQMGQEVILRCVPISNHLYFYWYRQILGQKVEFLVSFYNNEISEKSEIFDDQFSVERPDGSNFTLKIRSTKLEDSAMYFCASSWLDNGCTFGSGTRLTVV.

The CDR3 coding sequence is TGTGCCAGCAGTGCCGGTCGGCAAGAGACCCAGTACTTC. As protein: CASSAGRQETQYF. V gene TRBV25-1 combines with J gene TRBJ2-5; D is uncertain. Trimming removed 4 bases from V and 2 bases from J, with 8 bases in between. The CDR3 contains 13 residues. Germline CDR1 reads MGHDK; CDR2 reads SYGVNS.

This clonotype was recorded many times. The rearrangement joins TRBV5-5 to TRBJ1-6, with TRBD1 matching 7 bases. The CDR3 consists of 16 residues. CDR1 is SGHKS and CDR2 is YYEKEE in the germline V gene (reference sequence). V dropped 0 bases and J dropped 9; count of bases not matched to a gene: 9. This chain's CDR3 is CASSLEEDRRSSPLHF. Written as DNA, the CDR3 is TGTGCCAGCAGCTTGGAGGAGGACAGGAGGAGTTCACCCCTCCACTTT.

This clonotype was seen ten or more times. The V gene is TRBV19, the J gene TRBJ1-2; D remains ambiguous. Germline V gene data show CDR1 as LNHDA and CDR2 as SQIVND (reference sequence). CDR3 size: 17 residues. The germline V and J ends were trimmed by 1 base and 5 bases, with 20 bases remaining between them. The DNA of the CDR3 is TGTGCCAGTAGTATAGGCACGGGCTCTCCCCGGTCGTATGGCTACACCTTC. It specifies CASSIGTGSPRSYGYTF.

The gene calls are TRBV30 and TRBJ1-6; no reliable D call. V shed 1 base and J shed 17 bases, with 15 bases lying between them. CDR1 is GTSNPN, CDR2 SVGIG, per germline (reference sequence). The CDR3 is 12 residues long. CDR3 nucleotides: TGTGCCTGGAGTGCCCAGGCCGGGTATGTCCACTTT. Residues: CAWSAQAGYVHF. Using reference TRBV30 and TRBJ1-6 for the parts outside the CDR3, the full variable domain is SQTIHQWPATLVQPVGSPLSLECTVEGTSNPNLYWYRQAAGRGLQLLFYSVGIGQISSEVPQNLSASRPQDRQFILSSKKLLLSDSGFYLCAWSAQAGYVHFGNGTRLTVT.

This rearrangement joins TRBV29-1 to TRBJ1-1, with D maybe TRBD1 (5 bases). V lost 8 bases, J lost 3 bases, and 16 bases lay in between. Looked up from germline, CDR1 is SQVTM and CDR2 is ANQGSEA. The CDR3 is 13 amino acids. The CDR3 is CSLRSGIDTEAFF. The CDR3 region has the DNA TGCAGCTTAAGATCAGGGATTGACACTGAAGCTTTCTTT.

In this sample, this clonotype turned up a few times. This CDR3 is CASSLVGATSGAYEQYF. In DNA, the CDR3 is TGTGCCAGCAGCTTGGTAGGGGCCACTAGCGGGGCCTACGAGCAGTACTTC. The chain is built from TRBV5-6 and TRBJ2-7; 10 bases are shared with TRBD2. The CDR3 is 17 amino acids. Germline V lookup: CDR1 SGHDT, CDR2 YYEEEE. The ends lost 0 bases at V and 2 bases at J; junction bases unmatched: 8.

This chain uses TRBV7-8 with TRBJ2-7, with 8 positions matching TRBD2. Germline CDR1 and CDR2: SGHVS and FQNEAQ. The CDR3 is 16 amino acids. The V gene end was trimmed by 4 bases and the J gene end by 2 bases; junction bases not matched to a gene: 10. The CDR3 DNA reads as TGTGCCAGCAGCTCCCGAGGACTAGCTGAAACCTACGAGCAGTACTTC. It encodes CASSSRGLAETYEQYF.

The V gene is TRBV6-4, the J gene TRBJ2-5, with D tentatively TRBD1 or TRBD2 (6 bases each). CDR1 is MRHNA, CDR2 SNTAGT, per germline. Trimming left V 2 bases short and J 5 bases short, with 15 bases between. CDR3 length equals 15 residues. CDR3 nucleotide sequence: TGTGCCAGCAGTGACAGGGACACCGGGGGTGAGACCCAGTACTTC. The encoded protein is CASSDRDTGGETQYF.